The rows below give T cell receptor beta chains drawn from one sample of a study of beta chain features in type 1 diabetes. Method: immunoSEQ multiplex PCR; TCRdb's copy keeps in-frame clones and lacks some. The sample has around 300,000 clones, approximately 10% seen once. Sequencing was done on a sample of naive CD4+ T cells from blood. The receptors were gathered from a woman aged 25 to 39 in good health. Each CDR3 is given with its conserved first and last residue. Fields, in order: D gene, V gene, clone size, J gene, CDR3 DNA, CDR3 protein. A D gene is named only where the DNA matches it firmly. Rows may omit the clone size; those that give it use once, few, many or a size class.

-	TRBV2	few	TRBJ2-7	TGTGCCAGCAGTGGAAATAGCGGAGTCCCCTACGAGCAGTACTTC	CASSGNSGVPYEQYF
TRBD2	TRBV7-3	-	TRBJ2-7	TGTGCCAGCAGCTTAAGAGGCGGGACTAGCGGATCCTACGAGCAGTACTTC	CASSLRGGTSGSYEQYF
TRBD1	TRBV4-2	few	TRBJ2-7	TGTGCCAGCAGCCAGCCGGGACAGGGGGTCCACGAGCAGTACTTC	CASSQPGQGVHEQYF
TRBD1	TRBV4-2	-	TRBJ2-3	TGTGCCAGCAGCTCTACAGGACAGGGGCGATCTGATACGCAGTATTTT	CASSSTGQGRSDTQYF
TRBD1	TRBV15	-	TRBJ2-5	TGTGCCACCAGCACGACGGGACAGGGACAAGAGACCCAGTACTTC	CATSTTGQGQETQYF
TRBD1	TRBV19	-	TRBJ2-7	TGTGCCAGTAGTATCGGGGGACAGGGTGACTACGAGCAGTACTTC	CASSIGGQGDYEQYF
-	TRBV30	few	TRBJ2-7	TGTGCCTGGAGTCCAGGGGAGCGCGCACAGTACTTC	CAWSPGERAQYF
-	TRBV6-6	few	TRBJ2-6	TGTGCCGCGGCGGGGACTGGGGCCAACGTCCTGACTTTC	CAAAGTGANVLTF
-	TRBV7-2	-	TRBJ2-1	TGTGCCAGCAGCTTATCTTACGAGGACAGTACGTTCTTC	CASSLSYEDSTFF
-	TRBV18	few	TRBJ1-1	TGTGCCAGCTCACCCTCCCTGACCACGGGGGGAACTGAAGCTTTCTTT	CASSPSLTTGGTEAFF
TRBD1	TRBV19	few	TRBJ1-1	TGTGCCAGTAGTACGGGACAGTCGAACACTGAAGCTTTCTTT	CASSTGQSNTEAFF
TRBD1	TRBV28	-	TRBJ1-2	TGTGCCAGCAGTCCTGGACAGGCCACAGATGGCTACACCTTC	CASSPGQATDGYTF
TRBD1	TRBV19	few	TRBJ2-7	TGTGCCAGTAGTCGACAGGGGGGATACGAGCAGTACTTC	CASSRQGGYEQYF
-	TRBV18	-	TRBJ1-2	TGTGCCAGCTCACCAACCGGGGACAATCTAGTCACCTACACCTTC	CASSPTGDNLVTYTF
-	TRBV21-1	-	TRBJ2-3	TGTGCCAGCAGCAAAGTGGAAGGACTAGCGGGAGACACAGATACGCAGTATTTT	CASSKVEGLAGDTDTQYF
TRBD1	TRBV10-3	-	TRBJ2-1	TGTGCCATCAGACGACAGGGGAGCTCTCACAATGAGCAGTTCTTC	CAIRRQGSSHNEQFF
TRBD2	TRBV5-4	few	TRBJ2-2	TGTGCCAGCAGCTTGGATTCGGGAGGCACCGGGGAGCTGTTTTTT	CASSLDSGGTGELFF
TRBD1	TRBV28	-	TRBJ1-5	TGTGCCATTTCACGACAGGGGAGACAGCCCCAGCATTTT	CAISRQGRQPQHF
TRBD2	TRBV4-1	few	TRBJ2-3	TGCGCCAGCAGCCAAGCGGGGGCTAGCGGGAGAGTTACAGATACGCAGTATTTT	CASSQAGASGRVTDTQYF
TRBD2	TRBV2	-	TRBJ2-7	TGTGCCAGCAGTGTTTCGGTTTTCGCGGGAGCGGATGAGCAGTACTTC	CASSVSVFAGADEQYF
TRBD1	TRBV7-2	few	TRBJ2-5	TGTGCCAGCAGCTCCGGGACAGGGGTTGAGACCCAGTACTTC	CASSSGTGVETQYF
TRBD2	TRBV18	few	TRBJ2-5	TGTGCCAGCTCACCGTACACTAGCGGGAGTAGAGCTGAGACCCAGTACTTC	CASSPYTSGSRAETQYF
TRBD1	TRBV27	few	TRBJ2-7	TGTGCCAGCAGTTTACGGGGCAACAGGGGGCAGTACTTC	CASSLRGNRGQYF
-	TRBV28	-	TRBJ2-7	TGTGCCAGCAGTTTTGGGACAAGCACTTACTACGAGCAGTACTTC	CASSFGTSTYYEQYF
TRBD1	TRBV5-1	-	TRBJ2-5	TGCGCCAGCAGCTTGGCACAGGGGGCAGGAGAGACCCAGTACTTC	CASSLAQGAGETQYF
TRBD1	TRBV7-2	few	TRBJ2-3	TGTGCCAGCAGCCGCCTGACAGGGGGCGGCGATACGCAGTATTTT	CASSRLTGGGDTQYF
-	TRBV7-9	few	TRBJ1-5	TGTGCCAGCAGCCTACAGGGCCCTCAGCCCCAGCATTTT	CASSLQGPQPQHF